These T cell receptor beta chains were read from a single sample in a study of blood T cell repertoires in COVID-19. The data were produced by immunoSEQ multiplex PCR, yet TCRdb's version contains in-frame clones alone and is incomplete. The data hold some 140,000 clones, with 70% to 85% observed a single time. Sequencing was done on a sample of peripheral blood. The receptors stem from a woman older than 75 with acute or convalescent COVID-19. Each CDR3 is given with its conserved first and last residue. The order of the fields is D gene, V gene, clone size, J gene, CDR3 DNA, CDR3 protein. A D gene is named only where the DNA matches it firmly. Clone size, where shown, is once, few, many, or a class for clones that have expanded.

D gene: -; V gene: TRBV20-1; clone size: -; J gene: TRBJ2-2; CDR3 DNA: TGCAGTGCTAGTCCGTCGCGGGGGCGCACCGGGGAGCTGTTTTTT; CDR3 protein: CSASPSRGRTGELFF
D gene: -; V gene: TRBV5-6; clone size: once; J gene: TRBJ1-2; CDR3 DNA: TGTGCCAGCAGCGCGGGACGGGCCCACTATGGCTACACCTTC; CDR3 protein: CASSAGRAHYGYTF
D gene: TRBD2; V gene: TRBV24-1; clone size: -; J gene: TRBJ2-3; CDR3 DNA: TGTGCCACCAGTGACCCGACTAGCGGGGGGGGTAAAGATACGCAGTATTTT; CDR3 protein: CATSDPTSGGGKDTQYF
D gene: -; V gene: TRBV9; clone size: -; J gene: TRBJ1-1; CDR3 DNA: TGTGCCAGCAGCGTAGTTTTGGGGAGGAACACTGAAGCTTTCTTT; CDR3 protein: CASSVVLGRNTEAFF
D gene: TRBD1; V gene: TRBV6-5; clone size: -; J gene: TRBJ1-2; CDR3 DNA: TGTGCCAGCAGATACAGGGGGCTCAGTGGCTACACCTTC; CDR3 protein: CASRYRGLSGYTF
D gene: TRBD1; V gene: TRBV5-1; clone size: few; J gene: TRBJ2-5; CDR3 DNA: TGCGCCAGCAGCGCCGTCGGGACAGCTGAAAGGGAGACCCAGTACTTC; CDR3 protein: CASSAVGTAERETQYF
D gene: -; V gene: TRBV2; clone size: -; J gene: TRBJ2-7; CDR3 DNA: TGTGCCAGCAAATTTGTTGGTCAGGGGCAGGGGGAGCAGTACTTC; CDR3 protein: CASKFVGQGQGEQYF
D gene: -; V gene: TRBV5-6; clone size: -; J gene: TRBJ2-4; CDR3 DNA: TGTGCCAGCAGCGGACATGGGCTCCTAGCCAAAAACATTCAGTACTTC; CDR3 protein: CASSGHGLLAKNIQYF
D gene: TRBD2; V gene: TRBV15; clone size: -; J gene: TRBJ2-7; CDR3 DNA: TGTGCCACCAGCGGGACGGGAGGGCCCTCCTACGAGCAGTACTTC; CDR3 protein: CATSGTGGPSYEQYF
D gene: -; V gene: TRBV11-2; clone size: -; J gene: TRBJ2-3; CDR3 DNA: TGTGCCAGCAGCTTACTAGCAGTAACAGATACGCAGTATTTT; CDR3 protein: CASSLLAVTDTQYF
D gene: TRBD1; V gene: TRBV5-1; clone size: -; J gene: TRBJ1-6; CDR3 DNA: TGCGCCAGCAGCCTAGGACAGGGGCGGAATTCACCCCTCCACTTT; CDR3 protein: CASSLGQGRNSPLHF
D gene: TRBD1; V gene: TRBV18; clone size: -; J gene: TRBJ1-2; CDR3 DNA: TGTGCCAGCTCACCGTGGGACAGGGTCACCTATGGCTACACCTTC; CDR3 protein: CASSPWDRVTYGYTF
D gene: -; V gene: TRBV6-2/TRBV6-3; clone size: -; J gene: TRBJ1-1; CDR3 DNA: TGTGCCAGCAGTTATAGAGTCAGGTCATGGACTGAAGCTTTCTTT; CDR3 protein: CASSYRVRSWTEAFF
D gene: TRBD2; V gene: TRBV11-3; clone size: -; J gene: TRBJ2-3; CDR3 DNA: TGTGCCAGCAGCCCGGGACTAGCGGGAGGGACAGATACGCAGTATTTT; CDR3 protein: CASSPGLAGGTDTQYF
D gene: -; V gene: TRBV7-7; clone size: -; J gene: TRBJ2-5; CDR3 DNA: TGTGCCAGCAGCTTAGCAATGTCCAGTCTAGGAACCCAGTACTTC; CDR3 protein: CASSLAMSSLGTQYF
D gene: -; V gene: TRBV7-9; clone size: -; J gene: TRBJ1-2; CDR3 DNA: TGTGCCAGCAGCTTAGCCGGGAAGTACTTGGACTATGGCTACACCTTC; CDR3 protein: CASSLAGKYLDYGYTF
D gene: TRBD1; V gene: TRBV18; clone size: -; J gene: TRBJ1-1; CDR3 DNA: TGTGCCAGCTCACCCCGACAGGGTACGAACACTGAAGCTTTCTTT; CDR3 protein: CASSPRQGTNTEAFF
D gene: TRBD1; V gene: TRBV4-3; clone size: -; J gene: TRBJ1-1; CDR3 DNA: TGCGCCAGCAGCCAAGACCACCGACAGGGGGGCACTGAAGCTTTCTTT; CDR3 protein: CASSQDHRQGGTEAFF
D gene: -; V gene: TRBV29-1; clone size: few; J gene: TRBJ1-1; CDR3 DNA: TGCAGCATTGAGCAGGGTGCCACTGAAGCTTTCTTT; CDR3 protein: CSIEQGATEAFF
D gene: TRBD1; V gene: TRBV19; clone size: -; J gene: TRBJ2-2; CDR3 DNA: TGTGCCAGTATCTCGCGGGACAGGGTCGGGGCCGGGGAGCTGTTTTTT; CDR3 protein: CASISRDRVGAGELFF
D gene: TRBD1; V gene: TRBV5-5; clone size: -; J gene: TRBJ1-3; CDR3 DNA: TGTGCCAGCAGCCATGGGACAGCCTCTGGAAACACCATATATTTT; CDR3 protein: CASSHGTASGNTIYF
D gene: TRBD2; V gene: TRBV6-5; clone size: -; J gene: TRBJ2-2; CDR3 DNA: TGTGCCAGCACCCGGGAGGCCGCCGGGGAGCTGTTTTTT; CDR3 protein: CASTREAAGELFF
D gene: TRBD1; V gene: TRBV4-1; clone size: few; J gene: TRBJ1-2; CDR3 DNA: TGCGCCAGCAGCCAACCCTGGGACAGGGGGCAGGGTGGCTACACCTTC; CDR3 protein: CASSQPWDRGQGGYTF
D gene: TRBD1; V gene: TRBV4-3; clone size: -; J gene: TRBJ1-1; CDR3 DNA: TGCGCCAGCAGCCCTGGACAGGGGAACACTGAAGCTTTCTTT; CDR3 protein: CASSPGQGNTEAFF
D gene: TRBD1; V gene: TRBV30; clone size: -; J gene: TRBJ1-6; CDR3 DNA: TGTGCCTGGAATCCAGGGGGATACTCACCCCTCCACTTT; CDR3 protein: CAWNPGGYSPLHF
D gene: TRBD2; V gene: TRBV2; clone size: -; J gene: TRBJ2-7; CDR3 DNA: TGTGCCAGCAGTTCGTCAGGACTAGCGGTTGCCGAGCAGTACTTC; CDR3 protein: CASSSSGLAVAEQYF
D gene: -; V gene: TRBV7-9; clone size: -; J gene: TRBJ1-5; CDR3 DNA: TGTGCCAGCAGCTTAGCATTCCGACTGGATCAGCCCCAGCATTTT; CDR3 protein: CASSLAFRLDQPQHF
D gene: TRBD1; V gene: TRBV6-5; clone size: -; J gene: TRBJ1-3; CDR3 DNA: TGTGCCAGCAGTTACTCCGGGACAGGGTCCGGAAACACCATATATTTT; CDR3 protein: CASSYSGTGSGNTIYF
D gene: TRBD2; V gene: TRBV7-2; clone size: once; J gene: TRBJ2-5; CDR3 DNA: TGTGCCAGCAGCATTAGCGGGAGAGAAGAGACCCAGTACTTC; CDR3 protein: CASSISGREETQYF
D gene: TRBD2; V gene: TRBV5-1; clone size: -; J gene: TRBJ2-2; CDR3 DNA: TGCGCCAGCAGCTTGGAACTAGCGGGAGACACCGGGGAGCTGTTTTTT; CDR3 protein: CASSLELAGDTGELFF
D gene: TRBD2; V gene: TRBV9; clone size: -; J gene: TRBJ2-1; CDR3 DNA: TGTGCCAGCAGCCCCCGACTAGCCACCTACAATGAGCAGTTCTTC; CDR3 protein: CASSPRLATYNEQFF
D gene: -; V gene: TRBV5-5; clone size: -; J gene: TRBJ1-3; CDR3 DNA: TGTGCCAGCAGCTTAGGGGGGGCTGGAAACACCATATATTTT; CDR3 protein: CASSLGGAGNTIYF
D gene: TRBD1; V gene: TRBV4-3; clone size: -; J gene: TRBJ1-5; CDR3 DNA: TGCGCCAGCAGCCCCTGGACAGGGCAGCCCCAGCATTTT; CDR3 protein: CASSPWTGQPQHF
D gene: -; V gene: TRBV19; clone size: -; J gene: TRBJ1-5; CDR3 DNA: TGTGCCAGTACCGATGGGGCCATTCAGCCCCAGCATTTT; CDR3 protein: CASTDGAIQPQHF
D gene: -; V gene: TRBV4-3; clone size: -; J gene: TRBJ1-5; CDR3 DNA: TGCGCCAGCAGCCCACAGAATAGCAATCAGCCCCAGCATTTT; CDR3 protein: CASSPQNSNQPQHF
D gene: TRBD2; V gene: TRBV7-6; clone size: -; J gene: TRBJ2-3; CDR3 DNA: TGTGCCAGCAGCTTACGTAGCGGGGGGGCCGAATTCCCAGATACGCAGTATTTT; CDR3 protein: CASSLRSGGAEFPDTQYF
D gene: TRBD1; V gene: TRBV5-1; clone size: -; J gene: TRBJ1-2; CDR3 DNA: TGCGCCAGCAGCTCGACCAACAGGGGTGGCTACACCTTC; CDR3 protein: CASSSTNRGGYTF
D gene: -; V gene: TRBV7-9; clone size: -; J gene: TRBJ2-3; CDR3 DNA: TGTGCCAGCAGTCGAAGGGCCGGAAGCGGTAGCACAGATACGCAGTATTTT; CDR3 protein: CASSRRAGSGSTDTQYF
D gene: -; V gene: TRBV27; clone size: -; J gene: TRBJ2-7; CDR3 DNA: TGTGCCAGCAGTTTGGGCGGGGTGTCGTACGAGCAGTACTTC; CDR3 protein: CASSLGGVSYEQYF
D gene: TRBD1; V gene: TRBV10-2; clone size: -; J gene: TRBJ1-5; CDR3 DNA: TGCGCCAGCAGTGAACATACAGGGGGACAGCCCCAGCATTTT; CDR3 protein: CASSEHTGGQPQHF
D gene: TRBD2; V gene: TRBV30; clone size: -; J gene: TRBJ2-3; CDR3 DNA: TGTGCCTGGGGAAGACTAGCGGGGGAGGCAGATACGCAGTATTTT; CDR3 protein: CAWGRLAGEADTQYF
D gene: TRBD1; V gene: TRBV29-1; clone size: -; J gene: TRBJ2-7; CDR3 DNA: TGCAGCGTTGAAGGGACAGGGGGCTACGAGCAGTACTTC; CDR3 protein: CSVEGTGGYEQYF
D gene: -; V gene: TRBV5-4; clone size: -; J gene: TRBJ2-7; CDR3 DNA: TGTGCCAGCAGCTCCCCGCAAAGCCGAGGCGGATACGAGCAGTACTTC; CDR3 protein: CASSSPQSRGGYEQYF
D gene: -; V gene: TRBV19; clone size: -; J gene: TRBJ1-6; CDR3 DNA: TGTGCCAGTAGACTATTCCTCGGGAATTCACCCCTCCACTTT; CDR3 protein: CASRLFLGNSPLHF
D gene: TRBD1; V gene: TRBV2; clone size: -; J gene: TRBJ1-2; CDR3 DNA: TGTGCCAGCACCCGGGCCCCGACAGGGGACTATGGCTACACCTTC; CDR3 protein: CASTRAPTGDYGYTF
D gene: TRBD1; V gene: TRBV19; clone size: -; J gene: TRBJ1-4; CDR3 DNA: TGTGCCAGTAGTCCGGACAGGGCATACGAAAAACTGTTTTTT; CDR3 protein: CASSPDRAYEKLFF
D gene: TRBD1; V gene: TRBV2; clone size: -; J gene: TRBJ1-2; CDR3 DNA: TGTGCCAGCAGTGAATCCTACGGGACAGCTAACTATGGCTACACCTTC; CDR3 protein: CASSESYGTANYGYTF
D gene: TRBD1; V gene: TRBV7-9; clone size: few; J gene: TRBJ1-2; CDR3 DNA: TGTGCCAGCAGTGGACAGGGCTATGGCTACACCTTC; CDR3 protein: CASSGQGYGYTF
D gene: -; V gene: TRBV18; clone size: -; J gene: TRBJ2-7; CDR3 DNA: TGTGCCAGCTCACCAGAAAGCAGGGGCTACGAGCAGTACTTC; CDR3 protein: CASSPESRGYEQYF
D gene: -; V gene: TRBV6-2/TRBV6-3; clone size: -; J gene: TRBJ2-7; CDR3 DNA: TGTGCCAGCAGTTACGGGACACCCGAGCAGTACTTC; CDR3 protein: CASSYGTPEQYF
D gene: -; V gene: TRBV5-1; clone size: -; J gene: TRBJ2-3; CDR3 DNA: TGCGCCAGCAGTTTTTCAGAAAGCACAGATACGCAGTATTTT; CDR3 protein: CASSFSESTDTQYF
D gene: TRBD1; V gene: TRBV30; clone size: once; J gene: TRBJ1-2; CDR3 DNA: TGTGCCTGGAGTGGGCTAAGGACAGGAGCAGCTAACTATGGCTACACCTTC; CDR3 protein: CAWSGLRTGAANYGYTF
D gene: -; V gene: TRBV6-6; clone size: -; J gene: TRBJ2-7; CDR3 DNA: TGTGCCAGCAGTATTGGTGGGGGCCCTCTACTCAAGCAGTACTTC; CDR3 protein: CASSIGGGPLLKQYF
D gene: TRBD1; V gene: TRBV23-1; clone size: -; J gene: TRBJ1-4; CDR3 DNA: TGCGCCAGCAGTCTAAAGCAAAACATACCGGGACAGGGGGCGGATGAAAAACTGTTTTTT; CDR3 protein: CASSLKQNIPGQGADEKLFF
D gene: -; V gene: TRBV7-8; clone size: -; J gene: TRBJ2-3; CDR3 DNA: TGTGCCAGCAGCCCGACGGCCGACTTCACAGATACGCAGTATTTT; CDR3 protein: CASSPTADFTDTQYF
D gene: -; V gene: TRBV4-3; clone size: -; J gene: TRBJ2-3; CDR3 DNA: TGCGCCAGCAGCCAAGAGAGGGCCGACACAGATACGCAGTATTTT; CDR3 protein: CASSQERADTDTQYF
D gene: TRBD2; V gene: TRBV7-2; clone size: -; J gene: TRBJ2-7; CDR3 DNA: TGTGCCAGCAGCCGTAGCGGGAGAGGGTTGCAGTACTTC; CDR3 protein: CASSRSGRGLQYF
D gene: TRBD2; V gene: TRBV19; clone size: many; J gene: TRBJ2-7; CDR3 DNA: TGTGCCAGTAGGAGCGGGGCATCTACCTCCTACGAGCAGTACTTC; CDR3 protein: CASRSGASTSYEQYF